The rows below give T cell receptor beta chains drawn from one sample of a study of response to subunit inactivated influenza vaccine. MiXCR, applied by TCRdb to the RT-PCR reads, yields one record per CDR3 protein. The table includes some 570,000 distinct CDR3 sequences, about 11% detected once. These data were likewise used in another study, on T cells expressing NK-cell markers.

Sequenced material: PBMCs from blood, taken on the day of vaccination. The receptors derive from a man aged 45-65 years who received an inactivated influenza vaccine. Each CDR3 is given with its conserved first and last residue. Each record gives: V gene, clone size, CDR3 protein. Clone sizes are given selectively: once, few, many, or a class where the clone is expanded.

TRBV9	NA	CASSAGGSYNSPLHF
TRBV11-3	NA	CASSLGGTGETQYF
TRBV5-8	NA	CASSLFIGGPNTGELFF
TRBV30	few	CAWSVPGGGGSYEQYF
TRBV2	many	CASSEGVYNEQFF
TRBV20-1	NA	CSARDPPFQGSNQPQHF
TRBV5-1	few	CASSLASRAEETQYF
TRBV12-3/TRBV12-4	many	CASSFAGTSTDTQYF
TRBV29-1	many	CSVEDSEGYRETQYF
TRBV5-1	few	CASSQGHVNTGELFF
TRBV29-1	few	CSSLTDRSYNEQFF
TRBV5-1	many	CASSSTTPGTGDTQYF
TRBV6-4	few	CASSTDGAGGANTQYF
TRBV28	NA	CASRDLAGDNYEQYF
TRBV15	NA	CATSRDKGGRAFF
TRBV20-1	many	CSADGREIPSTDTQYF
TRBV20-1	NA	CSATLQGEETQYF
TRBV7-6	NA	CASTQRGNTDTQYF
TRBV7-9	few	CASSPAGVSTEAFF
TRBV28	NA	CASRTPGGMTDTQYF
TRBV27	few	CASSLSAFNEQFF
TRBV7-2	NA	CASSSRGNQPQHF
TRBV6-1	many	CASSDGTVNTEAFF
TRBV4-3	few	CASSQRSGRGYQETQYF
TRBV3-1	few	CASSQPLTRGQNEQYF
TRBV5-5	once	CASSLVLGLAGPTNTQYF
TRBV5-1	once	CASSKEGVGTEAFF
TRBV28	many	CASSTAGVGDTQYF
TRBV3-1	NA	CASSDPGLAGGGATDTQYF
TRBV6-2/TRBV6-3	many	CASSYHLAEAPPYTQYF
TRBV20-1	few	CSAKELDSHFLRKQYF
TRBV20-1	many	CSARPPAGGGHNEQFF
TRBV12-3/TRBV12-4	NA	CASSLVFSYEQYF
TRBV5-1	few	CASSFPGNYEQYF
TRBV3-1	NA	CASSQQTGTASF
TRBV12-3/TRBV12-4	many	CASTPGAPYGYTF
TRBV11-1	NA	CASSPLQAGGSYNEQFF